The entry below describes one T cell receptor (beta chain). This sample is part of a study of CD8 T cells in Susac syndrome. The authors reverse transcribed roughly 0.5 to 1 ug RNA with random hexamers. immunoSEQ multiplex PCR amplified TCR beta CDR3 across 54 Vbeta, 13 Jbeta. In TCRdb, the immunoSEQ multiplex PCR reads were re-called with MiXCR into one record per CDR3 protein. The sample contains around 180,000 distinct CDR3 sequences, around 95% of which appear only once. The clonotype originates from a human donor with multiple sclerosis. The sequenced sample was CD4+ T cells from PBMCs.

The DNA of the CDR3 is TGTGCCAGCAGTTACGGGCCCGCCGGGACAGGGCGGAACACTGAAGCTTTCTTT. Protein product: CASSYGPAGTGRNTEAFF. V gene TRBV6-2 or TRBV6-3 combines with J gene TRBJ1-1, with 9 positions matching TRBD1. Germline-derived CDR1 and CDR2 are MNHEY and SVGEGT. V lost 2 bases and J lost 1; bases outside the gene matches: 11. The CDR3 covers 18 residues.